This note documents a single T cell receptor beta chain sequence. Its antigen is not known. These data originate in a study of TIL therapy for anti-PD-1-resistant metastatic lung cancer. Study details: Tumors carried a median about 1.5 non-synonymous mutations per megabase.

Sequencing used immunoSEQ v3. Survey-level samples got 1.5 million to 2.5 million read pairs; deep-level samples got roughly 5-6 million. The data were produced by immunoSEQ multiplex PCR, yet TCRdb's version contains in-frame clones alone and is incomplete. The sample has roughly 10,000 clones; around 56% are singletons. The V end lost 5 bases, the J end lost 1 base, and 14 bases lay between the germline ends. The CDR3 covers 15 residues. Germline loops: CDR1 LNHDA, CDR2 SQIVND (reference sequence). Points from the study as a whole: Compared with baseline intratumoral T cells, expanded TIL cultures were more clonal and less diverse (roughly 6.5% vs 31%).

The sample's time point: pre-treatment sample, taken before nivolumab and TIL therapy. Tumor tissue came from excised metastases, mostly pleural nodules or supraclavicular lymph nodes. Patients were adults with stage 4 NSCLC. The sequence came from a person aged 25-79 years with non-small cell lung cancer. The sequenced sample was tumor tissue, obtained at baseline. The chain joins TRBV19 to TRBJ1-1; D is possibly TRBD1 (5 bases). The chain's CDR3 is CASSDPRTGNTEAFF. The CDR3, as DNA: TGTGCCAGTAGTGATCCTCGAACAGGGAACACTGAAGCTTTCTTT.